This TCR beta chain was sequenced for a study of identical twins. Findings of the study overall: Where out-of-frame alpha sequences were twin-shared, they showed excess low generation probability.

Note on this clonotype: Its matching antigen is unknown.

TCRdb ran MiXCR on the 5' RACE reads and lists one entry per CDR3 protein. This sample has about 490,000 distinct CDR3 sequences, with approximately 16% found just once. V was trimmed by 4 bases and J by 0 bases, leaving 13 bases between them. The CDR3 has 16 residues. The same data also went into a second study, on yellow fever vaccine responses in identical twins.

This chain joins TRBV12-3 or TRBV12-4 and TRBJ2-1; a possible D gene is TRBD2 (6 bases). Sequenced material: CD4+ T cells sorted from blood. The clonotype was recovered from a woman between 18 and 30 years old in good health. The CDR3 loop reads CASSSPTGDSYNEQFF. In DNA, the CDR3 is TGTGCCAGCAGTTCCCCTACGGGGGACTCCTACAATGAGCAGTTCTTC.